This T cell receptor (beta chain) was recovered during a study of blood T cell repertoires in COVID-19. At the level of the study: The origin of the acute and convalescent COVID-19 samples was the United States, Italy and Spain. T cells, B-cell-depleted T cells, or PBMCs provided the cDNA or gDNA that served as material.

Only in-frame clones appear in the TCRdb table, and some are missing; sequencing was by immunoSEQ multiplex PCR. This sample yields approximately 200,000 clones, of which about 86% are seen a single time; 2.5% to 3.5% belongs to the top ten. The CDR3 sequence is 14 residues long. V was pared by 5 bases and J by 4 bases, with 3 bases of the junction left unmatched. CDR1 and CDR2 from the germline V gene are MNHNY and SVGAGI (reference sequence). Sequencing was performed on peripheral blood. The V call is TRBV6-6, the J call TRBJ2-2, with TRBD1 identical over 8 bases. This TCR came from a woman between 25 and 40 years old with active or convalescent COVID-19. DNA for the CDR3: TGTGCCAGCAGTCCCGACAGGGGCACCGGGGAGCTGTTTTTT. This encodes CASSPDRGTGELFF.